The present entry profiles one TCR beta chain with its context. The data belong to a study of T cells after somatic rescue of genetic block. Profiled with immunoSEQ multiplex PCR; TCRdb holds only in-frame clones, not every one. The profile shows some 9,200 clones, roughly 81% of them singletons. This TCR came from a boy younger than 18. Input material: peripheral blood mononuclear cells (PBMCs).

CDR3 in DNA: TGTGCCAGCAGCTTCCGGGACAGGGGGCCGGTGGACACTGAAGCTTTCTTT. Protein product: CASSFRDRGPVDTEAFF. This chain joins TRBV7-8 and TRBJ1-1, with 12 nucleotides matching TRBD1. The CDR3 loop spans 17 amino acids. Trimming took 3 bases from V and 3 from J; bases not matched to a gene: 8. Per the germline V gene, CDR1 is SGHVS and CDR2 is FQNEAQ.